These 26 T cell receptor beta chains came from one sample sequenced in a study of CD8 T cells in Susac syndrome. Roughly 0.45 to 1 ug RNA was reverse transcribed with random hexamers. TCRdb called the immunoSEQ multiplex PCR reads again in MiXCR, with one record for every CDR3 protein. Of about 130,000 distinct CDR3 sequences listed, 95% are singletons. The sequencing input was CD8+ T cells from PBMCs. The receptors were gathered from a human donor with Susac syndrome.

This clonotype was detected only a few times. The rearrangement uses TRBV14 and TRBJ1-5; TRBD1 matches at 7 bases. CDR1 is SGHDN and CDR2 is FVKESK in the germline V gene. The CDR3 contains 15 residues. The ends lost 3 bases at V and 4 bases at J; junction bases unmatched: 6. As DNA, the CDR3 is TGTGCCAGCAGCCACACAGGGGAATCAAATCAGCCCCAGCATTTT. Its protein is CASSHTGESNQPQHF.

This chain uses TRBV20-1 with TRBJ1-1; D is unclear. CDR3 size: 16 residues. From germline, CDR1 is DFQATT and CDR2 SNEGSKA (reference sequence). Trimming removed 3 bases at V and 1 base at J, with 18 bases between. CDR3 in DNA: TGCAGTGCTAGTGCCAGGCTCAATCCCTCGAACACTGAAGCTTTCTTT. Translating gives CSASARLNPSNTEAFF.

The chain joins TRBV30 to TRBJ2-3, with 9 bases that match TRBD1. With 1 base clipped from V and 0 bases from J, the junction kept 11 bases outside the gene matches. This CDR3 is 18 amino acids long. The germline V gene encodes CDR1 GTSNPN and CDR2 SVGIG (reference sequence). CDR3 residues: CAWSDGTGSGTSTDTQYF. For the CDR3, the DNA is TGTGCCTGGAGTGACGGGACAGGGAGCGGAACTAGCACAGATACGCAGTATTTT.

The count of this clonotype is one. The chain employs TRBV11-2 and TRBJ2-5, with D unresolved. Germline CDR1 and CDR2: SGHAT and FQNNGV. The V gene lost 5 bases and the J gene lost 3 bases, with 28 bases spanning the gap. CDR3 size: 19 residues. The CDR3 nucleotides read TGTGCCAGCAGCGTAACCGGACCCGGAATGGGTTACACCGAAGAGACCCAGTACTTC. This sequence encodes CASSVTGPGMGYTEETQYF.

The J gene is TRBJ2-1, the V gene TRBV4-1; 10 bases align to TRBD2. Germline CDR1 reads MGHRA; CDR2 reads YSYEKL. This CDR3 comprises 16 residues. With V trimmed by 1 base and J by 0 bases, 0 bases remained unmatched. CDR3: CASSQGLAGSYNEQFF. The CDR3 DNA is TGCGCCAGCAGCCAAGGACTAGCGGGCTCCTACAATGAGCAGTTCTTC.

V and J are TRBV15 and TRBJ1-1; D gene ambiguous. There are 15 residues in the CDR3. Trimming took 1 base from V and 1 from J, leaving 10 bases between them. CDR1 is LNHNV, CDR2 YYDKDF, per germline (reference sequence). The CDR3 sequence is CATSRGRGRNTEAFF. As DNA, the CDR3 is TGTGCCACCAGCAGAGGTAGAGGCAGGAACACTGAAGCTTTCTTT. Together with reference TRBV15 and TRBJ1-1, the CDR3 gives the full variable domain: DAMVIQNPRYQVTQFGKPVTLSCSQTLNHNVMYWYQQKSSQAPKLLFHYYDKDFNNEADTPDNFQSRRPNTSFCFLDIRSPGLGDTAMYLCATSRGRGRNTEAFFGQGTRLTVV.

The CDR3 spells CASSSSWGGPYEQYF. As DNA, the CDR3 is TGTGCCAGCAGCTCCAGCTGGGGGGGCCCCTACGAGCAGTACTTC. This chain connects TRBV9 to TRBJ2-7; tentatively, D is TRBD2 (7 bases). This CDR3 has 15 residues. V lost 4 bases and J 2 bases, leaving 16 bases between the germline ends. Germline loops: CDR1 SGDLS, CDR2 YYNGEE.

V is TRBV6-1 and J is TRBJ2-1; D may correspond to TRBD1 or TRBD2 (5 bases each). From germline, CDR1 is MNHNS and CDR2 SASEGT. The CDR3 is 14 amino acids. Between the trimmed V and J ends, which lost 4 bases and 2 bases, there was a span of 9 bases. The chain's CDR3 is CASSGGFPYNEQFF. The CDR3 region has the DNA TGTGCCAGCAGTGGGGGGTTCCCCTACAATGAGCAGTTCTTC.

V gene TRBV9 combines with J gene TRBJ2-1; 14 bases agree with TRBD2. Germline V CDR1 and CDR2: SGDLS, YYNGEE. V was pared by 3 bases and J by 7 bases, with 15 bases of the junction left unmatched. This CDR3 comprises 19 residues. CDR3: CASSGRSAGLAGAGNEQFF. CDR3 DNA: TGTGCCAGCAGCGGCCGGAGCGCGGGACTAGCGGGAGCGGGGAATGAGCAGTTCTTC.

This chain connects TRBV4-1 to TRBJ2-1; 8 bases align to TRBD1. V lost 5 bases to trimming and J lost 6 bases; unmatched junction nucleotides: 9. This CDR3 has 15 amino acids. CDR1 and CDR2 from the germline V gene are MGHRA and YSYEKL. CDR3 DNA sequence: TGCGCCAGCAGCTCAGGAGACAGGGGCGTCAATGAGCAGTTCTTC. This sequence encodes CASSSGDRGVNEQFF.

The chain joins TRBV9 to TRBJ2-4, with unresolved D. The CDR3 covers 14 residues. The V gene lost 0 bases and the J gene lost 6 bases, with 10 bases spanning the gap. Germline CDR1 reads SGDLS; CDR2 reads YYNGEE. The CDR3 sequence: CASSVVGDGNIQYF. The CDR3 DNA reads TGTGCCAGCAGCGTAGTTGGAGATGGAAACATTCAGTACTTC.

The chain couples TRBV9 to TRBJ2-4; 8 bases agree with TRBD2. This CDR3 has 16 residues. V lost 3 bases to trimming and J lost 7 bases; unmatched junction nucleotides: 12. Germline V gives CDR1 SGDLS, CDR2 YYNGEE. CDR3 sequence reads: CASSESSSGGTNIQYF. In nucleotides, the CDR3 is TGTGCCAGCAGCGAGTCTTCGTCGGGAGGGACCAACATTCAGTACTTC.

This rearrangement joins TRBV29-1 to TRBJ2-3; unclear D gene. Trimming stripped 5 bases from V and 0 bases from J, with 9 bases between. CDR3 length: 13 residues. From germline, CDR1 is SQVTM and CDR2 ANQGSEA. DNA for the CDR3: TGCAGCGTTCCTATAACTAGCACAGATACGCAGTATTTT. The encoded protein is CSVPITSTDTQYF.

The chain employs TRBV13 and TRBJ2-7, with D possibly being TRBD2 (6 bases). This CDR3 contains 16 residues. Trimming shortened V by 0 bases and J by 7 bases, and 19 bases separated the two germline ends. Germline lookup yields CDR1 PRHDT and CDR2 FYEKMQ (reference sequence). CDR3 DNA: TGTGCCAGCAGCTTAGGGTCTCTCGGCGGGGTCTATGAGCAGTACTTC. This sequence encodes CASSLGSLGGVYEQYF.

DNA for the CDR3: TGTGCCCCCGGTGCTACTAGCACAGATACGCAGTATTTT. This gives the protein CAPGATSTDTQYF. The chain uses TRBV10-3 and TRBJ2-3, with D unresolved. Germline V gene sequence: CDR1 ENHRY, CDR2 SYGVKD. Trimming removed 11 bases at V and 0 bases at J, with 12 bases between. CDR3 length: 13 amino acids.

This chain connects TRBV28 to TRBJ2-1; D is perhaps TRBD1 (6 bases). The germline V and J ends were trimmed by 4 bases and 9 bases, with 10 bases remaining between them. From germline, CDR1 is MDHEN and CDR2 SYDVKM. CDR3 size: 12 residues. The CDR3 here is CASSSQGPEQFF. DNA of the CDR3: TGTGCCAGCAGTTCACAGGGCCCTGAGCAGTTCTTC.

Only one count was recorded for this clonotype. CDR3 nucleotides: TGTGCCAGCAGTTTACTGAAGTCCGGACAGGGGCAGTTCTTC. Amino acid sequence: CASSLLKSGQGQFF. The genes are TRBV27 and TRBJ2-1; 8 bases fit TRBD1. Germline V lookup: CDR1 MNHEY, CDR2 SMNVEV (reference sequence). CDR3 length: 14 amino acids. The junction had 9 bases not matched to a gene; V was cut back by 2 bases and J by 12 bases.

The J gene is TRBJ1-2, the V gene TRBV4-1; D is uncertain. V shed 3 bases and J shed 2 bases, with 7 bases lying between them. This CDR3 is 13 amino acids long. CDR1 and CDR2 from the germline V gene are MGHRA and YSYEKL. The DNA for the CDR3 is TGCGCCAGCAGCCAGGAATCGAACTATGGCTACACCTTC. Translation gives CASSQESNYGYTF.

The V gene is TRBV12-3 or TRBV12-4, the J gene TRBJ2-7, with TRBD1 matching over 8 bases. The ends lost 8 bases at V and 0 bases at J; junction bases unmatched: 18. CDR3 size: 18 residues. For the CDR3, the DNA is TGTGCCAGCTGGGGAACCGGGACAGGAGAAAAGGGCTCCTACGAGCAGTACTTC. Its protein product is CASWGTGTGEKGSYEQYF.

Written as DNA, the CDR3 is TGTGCCAGCAGATCCGGAAGGATCGACGAGCAGTACTTC. It is translated as CASRSGRIDEQYF. This chain uses TRBV12-3 or TRBV12-4 with TRBJ2-7; D gene ambiguous. The V end was cut by 6 bases, the J end by 5 bases, with 14 bases between. This CDR3 has 13 amino acids.

The V call is TRBV30, the J call TRBJ2-1; a possible D gene is TRBD2 (5 bases). The CDR3 runs 12 residues. Germline assignment: CDR1 GTSNPN and CDR2 SVGIG (reference sequence). V was clipped by 4 bases and J by 6 bases, with 10 bases between them. The DNA for the CDR3 is TGTGCCTGGATCCCCCGGGGCAATGAGCAGTTCTTC. It yields the protein CAWIPRGNEQFF.

The rearrangement uses TRBV27 and TRBJ2-3; the match to TRBD2 covers 10 bases. Germline V gene data show CDR1 as MNHEY and CDR2 as SMNVEV (reference sequence). Germline trimming cut 7 bases from V and 0 bases from J; bases unmatched to any gene: 1. This CDR3 comprises 14 residues. The CDR3 here is CASTLAGSTDTQYF. Written as DNA, the CDR3 is TGTGCCAGCACACTAGCGGGAAGCACAGATACGCAGTATTTT.

The rearrangement uses TRBV27 and TRBJ2-1; D call uncertain. The germline gives CDR1 MNHEY, CDR2 SMNVEV (reference sequence). V lost 4 bases to trimming and J lost 14 bases, with 18 bases between them. The CDR3 covers 13 residues. The CDR3 nucleotides are TGTGCCAGCAGTTCCAGCCCCTCAATGTGGGAGTTCTTC. Translated, it gives CASSSSPSMWEFF.

This clonotype was counted between two and nine times. The CDR3 loop is CASSQASGSYEQYF. The CDR3 DNA follows: TGCGCCAGCAGTCAGGCTAGCGGCTCCTACGAGCAGTACTTC. The V gene is TRBV10-1, the J gene TRBJ2-7; TRBD2 agrees at 7 bases. Germline V gene sequence: CDR1 WNHNN, CDR2 SYGVQD (reference sequence). CDR3 length: 14 residues. With V trimmed by 5 bases and J by 0 bases, 4 bases remained unmatched.

The chain has TRBV7-8 and TRBJ2-1, with D uncertain. CDR3 length equals 15 residues. Trimming stripped 8 bases from V and 0 bases from J, with 14 bases between. Germline V gene lookup returns CDR1 SGHVS and CDR2 FQNEAQ. CDR3 DNA sequence: TGTGCCAGCCCGCGGTGGGTCACCTCCTACAATGAGCAGTTCTTC. Translated, it gives CASPRWVTSYNEQFF. Filled out from reference TRBV7-8 and TRBJ2-1, the complete variable domain reads GAGVSQSPRYKVAKRGQDVALRCDPISGHVSLFWYQQALGQGPEFLTYFQNEAQLDKSGLPSDRFFAERPEGSVSTLKIQRTQQEDSAVYLCASPRWVTSYNEQFFGPGTRLTVL.

This chain uses TRBV6-4 with TRBJ2-1, with D unclear. Per the germline V gene, CDR1 is MRHNA and CDR2 is SNTAGT. The germline V and J ends were trimmed by 4 bases and 5 bases, with 9 bases remaining between them. This CDR3 has 13 amino acids. The CDR3 DNA sequence: TGTGCCAGCAGTGCTTCTCTTGACAATGAGCAGTTCTTC. Residues: CASSASLDNEQFF.